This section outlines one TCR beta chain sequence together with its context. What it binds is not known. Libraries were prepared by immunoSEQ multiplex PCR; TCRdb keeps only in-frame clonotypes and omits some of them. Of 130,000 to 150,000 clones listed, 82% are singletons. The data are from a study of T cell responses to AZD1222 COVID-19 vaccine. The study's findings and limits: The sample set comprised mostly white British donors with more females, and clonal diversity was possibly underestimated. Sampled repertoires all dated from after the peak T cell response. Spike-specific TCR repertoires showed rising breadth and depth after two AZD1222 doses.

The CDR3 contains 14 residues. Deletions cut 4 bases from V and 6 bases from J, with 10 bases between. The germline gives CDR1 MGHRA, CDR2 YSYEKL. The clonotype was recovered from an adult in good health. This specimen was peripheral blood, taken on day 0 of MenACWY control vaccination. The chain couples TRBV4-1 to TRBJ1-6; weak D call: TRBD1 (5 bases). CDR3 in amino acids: CASSPGTGNSPLHF. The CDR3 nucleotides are TGCGCCAGCAGCCCCGGGACGGGTAATTCACCCCTCCACTTT.